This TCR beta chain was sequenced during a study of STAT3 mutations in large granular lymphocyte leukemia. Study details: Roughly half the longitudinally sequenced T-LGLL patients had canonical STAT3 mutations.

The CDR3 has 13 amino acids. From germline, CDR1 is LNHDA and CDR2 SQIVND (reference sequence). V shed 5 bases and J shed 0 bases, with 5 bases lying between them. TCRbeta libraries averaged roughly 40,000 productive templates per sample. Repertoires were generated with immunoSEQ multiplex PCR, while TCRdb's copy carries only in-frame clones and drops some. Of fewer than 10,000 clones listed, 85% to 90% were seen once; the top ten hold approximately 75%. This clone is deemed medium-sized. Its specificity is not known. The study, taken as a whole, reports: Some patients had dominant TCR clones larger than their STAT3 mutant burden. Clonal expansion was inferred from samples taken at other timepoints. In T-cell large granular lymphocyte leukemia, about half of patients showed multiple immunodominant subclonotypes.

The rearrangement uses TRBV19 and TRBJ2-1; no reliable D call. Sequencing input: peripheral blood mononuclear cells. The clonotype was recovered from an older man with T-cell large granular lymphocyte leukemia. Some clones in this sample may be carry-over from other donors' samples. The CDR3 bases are TGTGCCAGTAGTCACAGCTCCTACAATGAGCAGTTCTTC. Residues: CASSHSSYNEQFF. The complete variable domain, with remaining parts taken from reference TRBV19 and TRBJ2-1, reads DGGITQSPKYLFRKEGQNVTLSCEQNLNHDAMYWYRQDPGQGLRLIYYSQIVNDFQKGDIAEGYSVSREKKESFPLTVTSAQKNPTAFYLCASSHSSYNEQFFGPGTRLTVL.